A selection of T cell receptor beta chains follows, all from one sample in a study of blood T cell repertoires in COVID-19. TCRdb keeps only in-frame clones here, not all; method: immunoSEQ multiplex PCR. The sample has 270,000 or so clones; over 75% are singletons. The sequenced sample consisted of peripheral blood. The receptor source for this set is a human donor in a cohort sampled during active COVID-19. CDR3s include the opening cysteine and the closing phenylalanine or tryptophan. The order of the fields is J gene, clone size, V gene, D gene, CDR3 DNA, CDR3 protein. The D gene is left open where the match is weak. Not all rows give a size; the values are once, few, many and, for expanded clones, a class.

J: TRBJ1-6; size: .; V: TRBV4-3; D: TRBD1; DNA: TGCGCCAGCAGCCGACAGGGGGCCGATAATTCACCCCTCCACTTT; CDR3: CASSRQGADNSPLHF
J: TRBJ2-1; size: .; V: TRBV5-5; D: .; DNA: TGTGCCAGCAGCTTGGCCCGCAATGAGCAGTTCTTC; CDR3: CASSLARNEQFF
J: TRBJ1-4; size: many; V: TRBV4-3; D: .; DNA: TGCGCCAGCAGCCAAGAAGGAGGCTTTGCAACTAATGAAAAACTGTTTTTT; CDR3: CASSQEGGFATNEKLFF
J: TRBJ2-5; size: few; V: TRBV2; D: .; DNA: TGTGCCAGCAGTGAGGTGCGGGGAGGAGAGACCCAGTACTTC; CDR3: CASSEVRGGETQYF
J: TRBJ2-5; size: once; V: TRBV11-2; D: TRBD1; DNA: TGTGCCAGCAGCTCGGGACAGCTCCAAGAGACCCAGTACTTC; CDR3: CASSSGQLQETQYF
J: TRBJ2-7; size: many; V: TRBV5-1; D: TRBD2; DNA: TGCGCCAGCAGTCCCATTGCCAGGGAGGGCTACGAGCAGTACTTC; CDR3: CASSPIAREGYEQYF
J: TRBJ2-3; size: few; V: TRBV6-4; D: TRBD2; DNA: TGTGCCAGCAGTGACCGGGGGGGCACAGATACGCAGTATTTT; CDR3: CASSDRGGTDTQYF
J: TRBJ1-1; size: .; V: TRBV5-1; D: .; DNA: TGCGCCAGCAGCCCTCGACAAGGCCGGAACACTGAAGCTTTCTTT; CDR3: CASSPRQGRNTEAFF
J: TRBJ2-1; size: .; V: TRBV19; D: TRBD2; DNA: TGTGCCAGTAGTAACTCCCGTATTAGATCCGGGACTAGCGGAGCCTGGGGAGAGCAGTTCTTC; CDR3: CASSNSRIRSGTSGAWGEQFF
J: TRBJ1-5; size: .; V: TRBV21-1; D: .; DNA: TGTGCCACTCTGGTCTATCACCACAATCAGCCCCAGCATTTT; CDR3: CATLVYHHNQPQHF
J: TRBJ1-1; size: .; V: TRBV11-2; D: .; DNA: TGTGCCAGCAGCTTTAACAGAAACACTGAAGCTTTCTTT; CDR3: CASSFNRNTEAFF
J: TRBJ1-1; size: once; V: TRBV5-1; D: .; DNA: TGCGCCAGCAGCTTGACCACAGGGATCGCTGAAGCTTTCTTT; CDR3: CASSLTTGIAEAFF
J: TRBJ2-1; size: .; V: TRBV4-1; D: TRBD2; DNA: TGCGCCAGCAGCTACTCCCTTGGCACTAGCGGGAGCGCTAACAATGAGCAGTTCTTC; CDR3: CASSYSLGTSGSANNEQFF
J: TRBJ2-7; size: .; V: TRBV6-6; D: TRBD1; DNA: TGTGCCAGCAGTTACTCCGGGACAGGCTACGAGCAGTACTTC; CDR3: CASSYSGTGYEQYF
J: TRBJ1-1; size: .; V: TRBV6-1; D: TRBD1; DNA: TGTGCCAGCAGCCAGACAGGGGTGGGCGCTGAAGCTTTCTTT; CDR3: CASSQTGVGAEAFF
J: TRBJ1-3; size: .; V: TRBV3-1/TRBV3-2; D: .; DNA: TGTGCCAGCAGCCAGATACAGGCCTCTTACTCTGGAAACACCATATATTTT; CDR3: CASSQIQASYSGNTIYF
J: TRBJ2-5; size: few; V: TRBV3-1/TRBV3-2; D: TRBD1; DNA: TGTGCCAGCAGCCAAGGGACAGGGCAAGGAGGGGAGACCCAGTACTTC; CDR3: CASSQGTGQGGETQYF
J: TRBJ1-3; size: .; V: TRBV5-6; D: TRBD1; DNA: TGTGCCAGCAGCCTCCTAGCTGGGACAGGTGGTGGAAACACCATATATTTT; CDR3: CASSLLAGTGGGNTIYF
J: TRBJ2-3; size: .; V: TRBV10-2; D: TRBD2; DNA: TGCGCCAGCAGTGCTACTGCGGGAGGGTCAGATACGCAGTATTTT; CDR3: CASSATAGGSDTQYF
J: TRBJ1-5; size: few; V: TRBV28; D: TRBD1; DNA: TGTGCCAGCAGACTGACAGGGGATCGTCAGCCCCAGCATTTT; CDR3: CASRLTGDRQPQHF
J: TRBJ2-3; size: .; V: TRBV5-4; D: .; DNA: TGTGCCAGCAGCGGAGGGGGCGCGGGCACAGATACGCAGTATTTT; CDR3: CASSGGGAGTDTQYF
J: TRBJ1-5; size: .; V: TRBV6-5; D: TRBD1; DNA: TGTGCCAGCAGTCCGACAGGGGGAATTCAGCCCCAGCATTTT; CDR3: CASSPTGGIQPQHF
J: TRBJ2-2; size: .; V: TRBV5-1; D: TRBD2; DNA: TGCGCCAGCAGCTTTGTTTTACTAGCGGGGGCCGAACGTTCCGGGGAGCTGTTTTTT; CDR3: CASSFVLLAGAERSGELFF
J: TRBJ1-1; size: .; V: TRBV6-5; D: .; DNA: TGTGCCAGCAGTTCCATGGGGGGGCTGGGCACTGAAGCTTTCTTT; CDR3: CASSSMGGLGTEAFF
J: TRBJ2-4; size: .; V: TRBV5-8; D: .; DNA: TGTGCCAGCAGCTTCTTAAGACCGACTCCCAAAAACATTCAGTACTTC; CDR3: CASSFLRPTPKNIQYF
J: TRBJ1-1; size: once; V: TRBV5-1; D: TRBD1; DNA: TGCGCCAGCGGGACAGAGGGGACTGAAGCTTTCTTT; CDR3: CASGTEGTEAFF
J: TRBJ1-2; size: .; V: TRBV25-1; D: .; DNA: TGTGCCAGCAGCCCCAACGGGGTAATTGGCTACACCTTC; CDR3: CASSPNGVIGYTF
J: TRBJ2-7; size: .; V: TRBV28; D: .; DNA: TGTGCCAGCATCCAAGGAACAGCTACCTACGAGCAGTACTTC; CDR3: CASIQGTATYEQYF
J: TRBJ1-1; size: .; V: TRBV5-1; D: .; DNA: TGCGCCAGCAGCTTGGTGCAGGGCCTGAACACTGAAGCTTTCTTT; CDR3: CASSLVQGLNTEAFF
J: TRBJ1-6; size: .; V: TRBV18; D: TRBD1; DNA: TGTGCCAGCTCACCAAATCCAGGGACAGGCGGTTCACCCCTCCACTTT; CDR3: CASSPNPGTGGSPLHF
J: TRBJ2-7; size: .; V: TRBV15; D: TRBD2; DNA: TGTGCCACCAGCAGCGATGTTAGCGGGAGGATCTACGAGCAGTACTTC; CDR3: CATSSDVSGRIYEQYF
J: TRBJ1-2; size: .; V: TRBV6-6; D: .; DNA: TGTGCCAGCAGTTACGGACAGACCAACTATGGCTACACCTTC; CDR3: CASSYGQTNYGYTF
J: TRBJ2-1; size: .; V: TRBV7-9; D: TRBD2; DNA: TGTGCCAGCAGCCATACTAGCGGTGGAGACAATGAGCAGTTCTTC; CDR3: CASSHTSGGDNEQFF
J: TRBJ1-1; size: .; V: TRBV27; D: .; DNA: TGTGCCAGCACCTCAGCGGGGGTGAACACTGAAGCTTTCTTT; CDR3: CASTSAGVNTEAFF
J: TRBJ2-7; size: .; V: TRBV5-1; D: TRBD1; DNA: TGCGCCAGCAGCAAGCCGGGACAGGGAACGTACGAGCAGTACTTC; CDR3: CASSKPGQGTYEQYF
J: TRBJ2-4; size: .; V: TRBV19; D: .; DNA: TGTGCCACCAATCGGGGTACTACTTCGACTTACCAGTACTTC; CDR3: CATNRGTTSTYQYF
J: TRBJ1-1; size: .; V: TRBV5-1; D: TRBD1; DNA: TGCGCCAGCAGCCAACAGGGGGCGCGGGGCACTGAAGCTTTCTTT; CDR3: CASSQQGARGTEAFF
J: TRBJ2-2; size: .; V: TRBV11-2; D: TRBD2; DNA: TGTGCCAGCAGCTTAGGGACTAGCGGGGGGAACACCGGGGAGCTGTTTTTT; CDR3: CASSLGTSGGNTGELFF
J: TRBJ1-1; size: .; V: TRBV5-5; D: .; DNA: TGTGCCAGCAGCTTGGGTCCTCCGGGGGCTGAAGCTTTCTTT; CDR3: CASSLGPPGAEAFF
J: TRBJ2-7; size: .; V: TRBV7-8; D: TRBD2; DNA: TGTGCCAGCAGCTTAGTGGCTAGCGGGAGGAGCTCCTACGAGCAGTACTTC; CDR3: CASSLVASGRSSYEQYF
J: TRBJ2-7; size: .; V: TRBV18; D: TRBD1; DNA: TGTGCCAGCTCACCCCGGGACAGGTTGGCGCGGCAGTACTTC; CDR3: CASSPRDRLARQYF
J: TRBJ2-1; size: .; V: TRBV9; D: TRBD1; DNA: TGTGCCAGCAGCGTAGACCCAGGACAGGGAAGGAATGAGCAGTTCTTC; CDR3: CASSVDPGQGRNEQFF
J: TRBJ2-1; size: .; V: TRBV5-6; D: TRBD2; DNA: TGTGCCAGCAGCTTCCTATATAGCGGGAGTACAGACAATGAGCAGTTCTTC; CDR3: CASSFLYSGSTDNEQFF